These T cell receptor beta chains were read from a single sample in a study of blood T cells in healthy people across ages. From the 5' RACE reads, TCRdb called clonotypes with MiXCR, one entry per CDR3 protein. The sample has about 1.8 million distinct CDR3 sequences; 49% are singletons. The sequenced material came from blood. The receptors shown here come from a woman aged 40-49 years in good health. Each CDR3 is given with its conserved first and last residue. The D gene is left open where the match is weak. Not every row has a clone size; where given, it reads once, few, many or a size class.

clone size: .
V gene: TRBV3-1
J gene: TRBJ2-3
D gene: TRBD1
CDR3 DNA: TGTGCCACCCTAAAGACAGGGGCGGGCACAGATACGCAGTATTTT
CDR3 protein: CATLKTGAGTDTQYF

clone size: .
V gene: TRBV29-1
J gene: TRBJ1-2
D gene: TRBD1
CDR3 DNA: TGCAGCGTTGAAGAAGAGGGACAGGGCTATGGCTACACCTTC
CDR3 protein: CSVEEEGQGYGYTF

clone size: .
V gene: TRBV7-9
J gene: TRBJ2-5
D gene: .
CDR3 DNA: TGTGCCAGCAGCTCATCCGCCCAGGGACGGAAGCTAGAGACCCAGTACTTC
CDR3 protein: CASSSSAQGRKLETQYF

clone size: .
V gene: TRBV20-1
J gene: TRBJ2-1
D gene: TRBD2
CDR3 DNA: TGCAGTGCCCAGACTAGCGGGGGGGCCGGGTCCTACAATGAGCAGTTCTTC
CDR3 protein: CSAQTSGGAGSYNEQFF

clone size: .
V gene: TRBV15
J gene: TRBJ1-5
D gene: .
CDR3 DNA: TGTGCCACCAGCAAACAGGTCAATCAGCCCCAGCATTTT
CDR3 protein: CATSKQVNQPQHF

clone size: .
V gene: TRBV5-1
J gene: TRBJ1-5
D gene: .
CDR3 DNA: TGCGCCAGCAGCCATATAGTGGGTCAGCCCCAGCATTTT
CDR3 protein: CASSHIVGQPQHF

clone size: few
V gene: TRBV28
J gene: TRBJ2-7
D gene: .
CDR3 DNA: TGTGCCAGGACGTGGGGTTCCTACGAGCAGTACTTC
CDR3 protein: CARTWGSYEQYF

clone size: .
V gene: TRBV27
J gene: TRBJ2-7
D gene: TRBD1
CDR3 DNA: TGTGCCAGCAGTTTCATGGGACAGGGGGGCTACGAGCAGTACTTC
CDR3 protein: CASSFMGQGGYEQYF

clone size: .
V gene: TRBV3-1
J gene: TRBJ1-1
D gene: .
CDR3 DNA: TGTGCCAGTACCAAGTCCGGCGGGAACACTGAAGCTTTCTTT
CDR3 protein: CASTKSGGNTEAFF

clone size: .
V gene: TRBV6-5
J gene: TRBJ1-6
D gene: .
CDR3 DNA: TGTGCCAGCAGGCATAATTCACCCCTCCACTTT
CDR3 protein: CASRHNSPLHF

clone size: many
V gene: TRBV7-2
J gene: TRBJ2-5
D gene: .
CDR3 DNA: TGTGCCAGCAGCTTAGCGGGGGCAAAAGAGACCCAGTACTTC
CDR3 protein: CASSLAGAKETQYF

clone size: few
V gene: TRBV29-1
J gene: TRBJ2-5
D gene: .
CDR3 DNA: TGCAGCGTTGAATTGGACAGTAGGGAGACCCAGTACTTC
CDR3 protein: CSVELDSRETQYF

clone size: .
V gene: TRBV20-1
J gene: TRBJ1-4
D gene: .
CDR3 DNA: TGCAGTGCTGGAGGGCCCAATGAAAAACTGTTTTTT
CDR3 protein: CSAGGPNEKLFF

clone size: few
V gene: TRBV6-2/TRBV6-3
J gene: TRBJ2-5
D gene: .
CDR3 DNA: TGTGCCAGCAGTTCCGATCAGGGGCCCCCCCGGGGGACCCAGTACTTC
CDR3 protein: CASSSDQGPPRGTQYF

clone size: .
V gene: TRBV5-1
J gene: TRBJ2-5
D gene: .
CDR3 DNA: TGCGCCAGCAGCTTGGTGGGCGGGGCCCGTCAAGAGACCCAGTACTTC
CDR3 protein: CASSLVGGARQETQYF

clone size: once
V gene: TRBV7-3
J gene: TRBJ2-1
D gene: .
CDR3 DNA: TGTGCCAGCAGCTCCGAGCTCTCTGGCTCCTACAACGAGCAGTTCTTC
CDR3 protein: CASSSELSGSYNEQFF

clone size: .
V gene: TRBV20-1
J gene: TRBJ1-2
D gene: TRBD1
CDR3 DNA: TGCAGTGCTAGAGATCCGGACAGGGGATCCTATGGCTACACCTTC
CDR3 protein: CSARDPDRGSYGYTF

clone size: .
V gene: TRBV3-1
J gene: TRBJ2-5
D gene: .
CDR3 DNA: TGTGCCAGCAGCCCAGGGCAGACCGTAGCCTTCCAAGAGACCCAGTACTTC
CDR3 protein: CASSPGQTVAFQETQYF

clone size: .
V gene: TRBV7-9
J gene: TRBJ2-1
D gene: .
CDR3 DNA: TGTGCCAGCAGCCCAGTGGACTACTACAATGAGCAGTTCTTC
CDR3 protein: CASSPVDYYNEQFF

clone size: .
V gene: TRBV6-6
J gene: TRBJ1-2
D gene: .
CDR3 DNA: TGTGCCAGCAGTCACCCTGACAGAGCTAACTATGGCTACACCTTC
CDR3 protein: CASSHPDRANYGYTF

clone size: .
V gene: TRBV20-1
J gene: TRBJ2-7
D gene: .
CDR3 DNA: TGCAGTGCCCGGGTGAGAGGGTTCGAGCAGTACTTC
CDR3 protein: CSARVRGFEQYF

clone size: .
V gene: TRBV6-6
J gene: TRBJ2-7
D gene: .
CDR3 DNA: TGTGCCAGCAGTTCTCCCCGGGGCCCCTACGAGCAGTACTTC
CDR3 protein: CASSSPRGPYEQYF

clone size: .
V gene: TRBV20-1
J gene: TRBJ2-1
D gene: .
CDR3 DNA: TGCAGTGCTAGACTCCCCGGATTTCAGTATGAGCAGTTCTTC
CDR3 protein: CSARLPGFQYEQFF

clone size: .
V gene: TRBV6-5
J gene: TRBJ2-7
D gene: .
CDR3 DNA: TGTGCCAGCAGTTACCGCCAACCCGGACTAAGCGAGCAGTACTTC
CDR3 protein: CASSYRQPGLSEQYF

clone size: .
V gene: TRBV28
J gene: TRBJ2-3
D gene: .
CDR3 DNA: TGTGCCAGCAGAGAGGGACTTTCCACAGATACGCAGTATTTT
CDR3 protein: CASREGLSTDTQYF

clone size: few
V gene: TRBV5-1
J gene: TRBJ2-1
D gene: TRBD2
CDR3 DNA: TGCGCCAGCAGCTTGGCCCCGGGACTAGCAGGGGAGCAGTTCTTC
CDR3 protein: CASSLAPGLAGEQFF

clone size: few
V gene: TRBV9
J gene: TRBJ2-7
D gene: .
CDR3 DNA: TGTGCCAGCAGCGGAGGACAGTTCCACGAGCAGTACTTC
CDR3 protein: CASSGGQFHEQYF

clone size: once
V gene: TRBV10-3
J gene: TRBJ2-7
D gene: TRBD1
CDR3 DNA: TGTGCCATCGGGGCTGACAGGGGCGTGAACGAGCAGTACTTC
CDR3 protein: CAIGADRGVNEQYF

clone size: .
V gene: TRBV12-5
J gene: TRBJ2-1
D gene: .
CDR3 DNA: TGTGCTAGTGCCCTTGAGAATGAGCAGTTCTTC
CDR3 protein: CASALENEQFF

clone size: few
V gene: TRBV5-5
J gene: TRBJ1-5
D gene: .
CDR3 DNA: TGTGCCAGCAGCCCAGCCAGTAATAGCAATCAGCCCCAGCATTTT
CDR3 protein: CASSPASNSNQPQHF

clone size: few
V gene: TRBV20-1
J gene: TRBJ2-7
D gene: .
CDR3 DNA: TGCAGTGCTTGGCTGTTGTCCTACGAGCAGTACTTC
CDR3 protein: CSAWLLSYEQYF

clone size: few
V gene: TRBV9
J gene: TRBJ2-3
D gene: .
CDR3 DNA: TGTGCCAGCGCCCAGACAGCCTACACAGATACGCAGTATTTT
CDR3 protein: CASAQTAYTDTQYF

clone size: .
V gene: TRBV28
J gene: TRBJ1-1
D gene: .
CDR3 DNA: TGTGCCAGCAGTACCGGACAGTGGGGAACTGAAGCTTTCTTT
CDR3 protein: CASSTGQWGTEAFF

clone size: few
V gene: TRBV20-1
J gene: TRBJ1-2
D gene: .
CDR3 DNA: TGCAGTGCTAGGGGTCTGTTCCTAGAGGGCTACACCTTC
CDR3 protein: CSARGLFLEGYTF

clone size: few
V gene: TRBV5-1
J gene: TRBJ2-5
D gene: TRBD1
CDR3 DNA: TGCGCCAGCAGCTTCCGGGACAGGGCCCAAGAGACCCAGTACTTC
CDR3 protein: CASSFRDRAQETQYF